Listed below are T cell receptor beta chains from one sample, sequenced in a study of human T cells and chemical hapten exposure. One entry per CDR3 protein results from TCRdb running MiXCR on the RACE reads. The sample has about 110,000 distinct CDR3 sequences; approximately 10% are singletons. The sequenced sample was whole blood, obtained in connection with sensitization to the hapten diphenylcyclopropenone (DPC). These receptors were obtained from a woman aged 40 to 50 with alopecia areata. Some clones in this sample may be carry-over from other donors' samples. Each CDR3 is given with its conserved first and last residue. A D gene is named only where the DNA matches it firmly. Part of the rows lack a size; the others show once, few, many or a class for expanded clones.

clone_size	v_call	j_call	d_call	cdr3_nt	cdr3_aa
many	TRBV28	TRBJ2-7	NA	TGTGCCAGCAGTCCCGGGGAGTACGAGCAGTACTTC	CASSPGEYEQYF
many	TRBV27	TRBJ2-1	TRBD2	TGTGCCAGCAGTTTCTCAAGCGGGAGGGCCTACTACAATGAGCAGTTCTTC	CASSFSSGRAYYNEQFF
few	TRBV29-1	TRBJ1-1	TRBD1	TGCAGCGGACGGACAGGGGCAAACACTGAAGCTTTCTTT	CSGRTGANTEAFF
NA	TRBV4-2	TRBJ1-2	NA	TGTGCCAGCAGCCAAGATTTGGGACCGAAGACAGACTATGGCTACACCTTC	CASSQDLGPKTDYGYTF
few	TRBV7-8	TRBJ2-1	NA	TGTGCCAGCAGCCCTGCCAGCTACAATGAGCAGTTCTTC	CASSPASYNEQFF
NA	TRBV29-1	TRBJ1-2	NA	TGCAGCGTTGTGGGGGATGGCTACACCTTC	CSVVGDGYTF
NA	TRBV6-5	TRBJ1-1	NA	TGTGCCAGCAGTTCCGGGACCATTGAAGCTTTCTTT	CASSSGTIEAFF
NA	TRBV27	TRBJ2-3	NA	TGTGCCAGCAGTTCCTGGGGTCCAGATACGCAGTATTTT	CASSSWGPDTQYF
many	TRBV7-2	TRBJ1-4	TRBD1	TGTGCCAGCAGCTTAGGACAGGGGGAAGAAAAACTGTTTTTT	CASSLGQGEEKLFF
NA	TRBV6-2/TRBV6-3	TRBJ2-2	NA	TGTGCCAGCAGGCACGGGACTTATCAAAACACCGGGGAGCTGTTTTTT	CASRHGTYQNTGELFF
many	TRBV9	TRBJ1-1	TRBD1	TGTGCCAGCAGCGTTACAGGGGGTACTGAAGCTTTCTTT	CASSVTGGTEAFF
many	TRBV27	TRBJ2-7	TRBD2	TGTGCCAGCCGATGGGCTCGCGGGACTAGCGGGGGGGTCTACGAGCAGTACTTC	CASRWARGTSGGVYEQYF
few	TRBV6-4	TRBJ2-1	NA	TGTGCCAGCAGTGACGCGCGGAATGAGCAGTTCTTC	CASSDARNEQFF
few	TRBV3-1	TRBJ1-2	NA	TGTGCCAGCAGCCAAGATCTCACAGGGTACCCTGGCTACACCTTC	CASSQDLTGYPGYTF
NA	TRBV20-1	TRBJ2-3	NA	TGCAGCCAAACTGGGAGGCCTCCTAGCACAGATACGCAGTATTTT	CSQTGRPPSTDTQYF
many	TRBV5-5	TRBJ2-7	NA	TGTGCCAGCAGCCCTTCGTCTGCGTGGGCGCGGGAGCAGTACTTC	CASSPSSAWAREQYF
few	TRBV6-5	TRBJ2-7	TRBD2	TGTGCCAGCCAAGCGGGAGGGGGAGAGCAGTACTTC	CASQAGGGEQYF
NA	TRBV6-2/TRBV6-3	TRBJ2-7	TRBD2	TGTGCCAGCAGCCTGACTAGCGGGAGGTACGAGCAGTACTTC	CASSLTSGRYEQYF
few	TRBV6-2/TRBV6-3	TRBJ1-5	TRBD1	TGTGCCAGCAGTTATCCGGGACAGCAGGGGAGACAGCCCCAGCATTTT	CASSYPGQQGRQPQHF
NA	TRBV7-6	TRBJ2-7	TRBD2	TGTGCCAGCAGCTTAGTACTAGCGGGAGGGCGGTACGAGCAGTACTTC	CASSLVLAGGRYEQYF
NA	TRBV4-3	TRBJ2-1	NA	TGCGCCAGCAGCCAAGCCCTGGGACCGTGGCAGTTCTTC	CASSQALGPWQFF
many	TRBV18	TRBJ2-6	NA	TGTGCCAGCTCACCAGCCCCCCCAGGCTCTGGGGCCAACGTCCTGACTTTC	CASSPAPPGSGANVLTF
many	TRBV9	TRBJ2-1	TRBD2	TGTGCCAGCAGCGTGGGGGGGATGGCCAATGAGCAGTTCTTC	CASSVGGMANEQFF
NA	TRBV10-3	TRBJ2-7	TRBD1	TGTGCCATCCAGATGGGACAGGAGTTGGACGAGCAGTACTTC	CAIQMGQELDEQYF
few	TRBV7-2	TRBJ2-7	TRBD2	TGTGCCAGCAGCCCTACTAGCGGGGGTGTAGGTCGAACCTACGAGCAGTACTTC	CASSPTSGGVGRTYEQYF
many	TRBV6-5	TRBJ2-1	NA	TGTGCCAGCAGTTCTCCGACAGGGACTGCCTTTGGATCCTACAATGAGCAGTTCTTC	CASSSPTGTAFGSYNEQFF
few	TRBV5-6	TRBJ2-3	NA	TGTGCCAGCAGCTTCGGGGGAGACCCTAGCACAGATACGCAGTATTTT	CASSFGGDPSTDTQYF
NA	TRBV7-8	TRBJ1-2	NA	TGTGCCAGCAGTCCCCACTCCTATGGCTACACCTTC	CASSPHSYGYTF
NA	TRBV4-1	TRBJ2-7	NA	TGCGCCAGCAGCCAAGAGCTGGGGGCCGAGGAGCAGTACTTC	CASSQELGAEEQYF
NA	TRBV12-3/TRBV12-4	TRBJ1-2	NA	TGTGCCAGCCTACGGGGCAGGGGAAGCTATGGCTACACCTTC	CASLRGRGSYGYTF
many	TRBV14	TRBJ2-7	NA	TGTGCCAGCAGCCAACGAGCGAGGGGTCTCGAGCAGTACTTC	CASSQRARGLEQYF
NA	TRBV20-1	TRBJ1-2	NA	TGCAGTGCTAGAGATCTCTCTGGAAAGAACACCTATGGCTACACCTTC	CSARDLSGKNTYGYTF
many	TRBV12-3/TRBV12-4	TRBJ1-1	NA	TGTGCCAGCAGTTCAGGGTCTGGTGCTTTCTTT	CASSSGSGAFF
many	TRBV9	TRBJ2-1	TRBD2	TGTGCCAGCAGTCTAGCGGGAGGGACCGTCATCGGTGAGCAGTTCTTC	CASSLAGGTVIGEQFF
NA	TRBV14	TRBJ2-7	NA	TGTGCCAGCAGCCTACAGGGAACCTACGAGCAGTACTTC	CASSLQGTYEQYF
few	TRBV6-5	TRBJ1-2	NA	TGTGCCAGCAGACCGTGGGCTCCTAACTATGGCTACACCTTC	CASRPWAPNYGYTF
many	TRBV16	TRBJ1-5	NA	TGTGCCAGCAGCCGCACTTTTGGGGCTAGCAATCAGCCCCAGCATTTT	CASSRTFGASNQPQHF
many	TRBV9	TRBJ2-1	NA	TGTGCCAGCAGCACGCAGGGAAATGAGCAGTTCTTC	CASSTQGNEQFF